This T cell receptor (beta chain) was sequenced during a study of human T cells and chemical hapten exposure. Study observations and caveats: TCRs whose frequency exceeded 1 in 1000 remained the same following DPC sensitization. Alopecia in the donors means their immune response may deviate from healthy people's.

Individual cDNA molecules received unique molecular identifiers in the library. A single record per CDR3 protein comes from TCRdb applying MiXCR to the RACE reads. The sample holds 50,000 to 75,000 distinct CDR3 sequences, roughly 11% seen once. The V end was cut by 4 bases, the J end by 0 bases, with 6 bases between. Germline V gene sequence: CDR1 MNHEY, CDR2 SVGAGI. The CDR3 loop spans 13 amino acids. This clonotype showed up just once. The antigen remains unidentified. As for time point: patch test 3, about 24 weeks after DPC sensitization. Treatment given: therapeutic diphenylcyclopropenone sensitization with weekly scalp DPC. Participating donors were patients with alopecia, aged 18 to 70 years, considered appropriate candidates for DPC.

V and J are TRBV6-5 and TRBJ1-2; D remains unclear. The sample in question was whole blood, obtained in connection with sensitization to the hapten diphenylcyclopropenone (DPC). The receptor was isolated from a woman aged 25-40 years with alopecia areata. Some clones in this sample may be carry-over from other donors' samples. The chain's CDR3 is CASSSFSNYGYTF. The CDR3 nucleotides are TGTGCCAGCAGTTCTTTCTCTAACTATGGCTACACCTTC.